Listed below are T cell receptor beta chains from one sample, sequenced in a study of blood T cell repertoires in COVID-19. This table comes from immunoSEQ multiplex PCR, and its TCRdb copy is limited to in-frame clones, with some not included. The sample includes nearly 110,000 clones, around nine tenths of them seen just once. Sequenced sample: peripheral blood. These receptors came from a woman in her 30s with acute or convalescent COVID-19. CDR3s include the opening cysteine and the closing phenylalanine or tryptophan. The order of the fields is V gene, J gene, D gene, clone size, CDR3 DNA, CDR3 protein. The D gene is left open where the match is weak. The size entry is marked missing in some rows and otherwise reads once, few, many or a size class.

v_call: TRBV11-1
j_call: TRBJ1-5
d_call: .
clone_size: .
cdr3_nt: TGTGCCAGCAGCTTGATAGTTTATAGCAATCAGCCCCAGCATTTT
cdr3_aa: CASSLIVYSNQPQHF

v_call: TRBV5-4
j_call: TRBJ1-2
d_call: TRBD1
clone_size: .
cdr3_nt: TGTGCCAGCAGCGGACAGGGGGTGGACTATGGCTACACCTTC
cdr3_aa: CASSGQGVDYGYTF

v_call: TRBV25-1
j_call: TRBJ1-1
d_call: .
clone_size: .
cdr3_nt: TGTGCCAGCAGGTCGTCGGCTGAAGCTTTCTTT
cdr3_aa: CASRSSAEAFF

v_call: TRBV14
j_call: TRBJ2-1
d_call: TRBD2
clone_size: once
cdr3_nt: TGTGCCAGCAGCCAAGAAGGGACTAGCGGCTACCTCTCCTACAATGAGCAGTTCTTC
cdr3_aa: CASSQEGTSGYLSYNEQFF

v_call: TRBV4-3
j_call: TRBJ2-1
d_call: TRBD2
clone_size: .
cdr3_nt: TGCGCCAGCAGCCTCGCCCGGACTAGCGGGGGCCCCTACAATGAGCAGTTCTTC
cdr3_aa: CASSLARTSGGPYNEQFF

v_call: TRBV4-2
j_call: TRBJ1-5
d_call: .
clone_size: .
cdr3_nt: TGTGCCAGCAGCCAAGCCCTGAATCAGCCCCAGCATTTT
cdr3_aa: CASSQALNQPQHF

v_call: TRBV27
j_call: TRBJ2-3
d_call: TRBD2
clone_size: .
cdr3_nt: TGTGCCAGCAGTTTATTAGCGGGAGCAGGGGCAGATACGCAGTATTTT
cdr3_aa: CASSLLAGAGADTQYF

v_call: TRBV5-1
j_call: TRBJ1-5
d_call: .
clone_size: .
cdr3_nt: TGCGCCAGCAGCTTGGCCAGTGGCAATCAGCCCCAGCATTTT
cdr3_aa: CASSLASGNQPQHF

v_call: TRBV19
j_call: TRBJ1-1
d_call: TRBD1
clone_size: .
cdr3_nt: TGTGCCAGTAGTATCGGACAGGGGAACACTGAAGCTTTCTTT
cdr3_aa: CASSIGQGNTEAFF

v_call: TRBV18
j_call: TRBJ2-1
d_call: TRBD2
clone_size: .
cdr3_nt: TGTGCCAGCTCACCCAAGTCGGGACTAGCGGACCACAATGAGCAGTTCTTC
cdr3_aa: CASSPKSGLADHNEQFF

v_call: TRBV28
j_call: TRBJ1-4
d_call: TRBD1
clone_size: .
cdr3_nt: TGTGCCAGCAGTGGGGGACAGGGCGGAACTAATGAAAAACTGTTTTTT
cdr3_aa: CASSGGQGGTNEKLFF

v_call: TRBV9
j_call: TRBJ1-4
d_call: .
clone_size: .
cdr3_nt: TGTGCCAGCAGCGTAGGGCTAGGGGGTTCTAATGAAAAACTGTTTTTT
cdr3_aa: CASSVGLGGSNEKLFF

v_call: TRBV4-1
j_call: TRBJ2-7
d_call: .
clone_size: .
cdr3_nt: TGCGCCAGCAGCTTAAGCCCGGCAGGGCCCGCCTACGAGCAGTACTTC
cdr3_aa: CASSLSPAGPAYEQYF

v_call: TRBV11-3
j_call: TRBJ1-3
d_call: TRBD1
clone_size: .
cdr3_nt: TGTGCCAGCAGCTCACGACAGGGGACATACTCTGGAAACACCATATATTTT
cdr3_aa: CASSSRQGTYSGNTIYF

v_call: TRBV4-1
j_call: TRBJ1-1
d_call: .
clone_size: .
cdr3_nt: TGCGCCAGCAGCCACGGCACTGAAGCTTTCTTT
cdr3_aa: CASSHGTEAFF

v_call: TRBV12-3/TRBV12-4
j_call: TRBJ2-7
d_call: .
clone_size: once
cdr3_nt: TGTGCCAGCAGTTTACAGCGGGCCTACGAGCAGTACTTC
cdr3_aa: CASSLQRAYEQYF

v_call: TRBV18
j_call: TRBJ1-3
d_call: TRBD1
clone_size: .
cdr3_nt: TGTGCCAGCTCTGCTTCCGGGACAGGGTCGGGAAACACCATATATTTT
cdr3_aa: CASSASGTGSGNTIYF